Given below is one T cell receptor (beta chain) in context. This specimen belongs to a study of blood T cell repertoires in COVID-19. Study information: Acute and convalescent COVID-19 specimens originated in the United States, Italy and Spain. The cDNA or gDNA used as material had been derived from T cells, B-cell-depleted T cells, or PBMCs.

In the source study's methods: The authors estimated nucleated cell counts from reference gene primer amplification. Clones were read by immunoSEQ multiplex PCR, and TCRdb kept only the in-frame ones, dropping some. The D gene and trimming were derived from the DNA, and the V and J assignments and clone size from that table. The sample contains nearly 50,000 clones, approximately 85% of which appear only once. CDR1 and CDR2 (germline): SEHNR, FQNEAQ (reference sequence). CDR3 length equals 14 residues. The trim removed 5 bases at V and 3 bases at J, leaving 4 bases unmatched. The source material was peripheral blood. The clonotype originates from a woman aged 55 to 70 with acute or convalescent COVID-19. V gene TRBV7-9 combines with J gene TRBJ2-1; 7 bases are shared with TRBD1. CDR3 nucleotide sequence: TGTGCCAGCAGCCCTCGGGACAGCTACAATGAGCAGTTCTTC. Its translation: CASSPRDSYNEQFF.